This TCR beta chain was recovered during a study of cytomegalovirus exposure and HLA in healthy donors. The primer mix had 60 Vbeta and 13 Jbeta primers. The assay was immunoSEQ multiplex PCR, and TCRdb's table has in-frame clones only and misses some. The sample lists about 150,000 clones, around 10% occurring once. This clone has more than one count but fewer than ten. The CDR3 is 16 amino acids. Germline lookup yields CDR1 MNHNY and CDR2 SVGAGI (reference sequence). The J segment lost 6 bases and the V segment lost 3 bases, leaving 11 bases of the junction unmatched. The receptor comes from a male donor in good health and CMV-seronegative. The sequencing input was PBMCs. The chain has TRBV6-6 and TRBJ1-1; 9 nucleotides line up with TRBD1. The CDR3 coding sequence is TGTGCCAGCAGTTATACTAGACAGGGGGAGAGGTCTGAAGCTTTCTTT. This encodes CASSYTRQGERSEAFF.